Shown below are 22 T cell receptor beta chains from a single sample sequenced in a study of blood T cells in healthy people across ages (dated by TCRdb to between 2015 and 2016). Library creation used 5' RACE. The sequencer was an Illumina HiSeq 2500. A second PCR of about 7 to 12 cycles was run with a J-beta primer mix and a sample-barcoded 5' primer. TCRdb reanalyzed the raw reads on its own, using fastp at Q25 for trimming and MiXCR for clone calling, and kept in-frame beta chains. Each CDR3 protein gets just one entry, which takes the most common genes and DNA from the rows behind it. In this sample the table shows some 1.6 million distinct CDR3 sequences, about 31% of which occur a single time. The ten biggest clones cover 11% of the sample. Material: blood. The receptor set was obtained from a woman between 25 and 40 years old in good health.

CDR3 loop: CASSIGDGYTF. The CDR3 DNA sequence: TGTGCCAGTAGTATAGGGGATGGCTACACCTTC. The chain couples TRBV19 to TRBJ1-2; D gene ambiguous. Germline V gene sequence: CDR1 LNHDA, CDR2 SQIVND (reference sequence). V lost 1 base to trimming and J lost 6 bases, with 3 bases between them. This CDR3 has 11 amino acids.

A word on this clonotype: An end of the junction differs from the germline gene, which may be a read error. The chain recombines TRBV7-9 with TRBJ2-3; D is perhaps TRBD1 (5 bases). The CDR3 spans 12 residues. CDR1 is SEHNR and CDR2 is FQNEAQ in the germline V gene (reference sequence). The CDR3 loop reads CTSSNQGDTQYF. In DNA, the CDR3 is TGTACCAGCAGCAATCAGGGAGATACGCAGTATTTT.

This clonotype occurred a few times. This chain links TRBV6-5 with TRBJ1-2; D gene ambiguous. Germline V gives CDR1 MNHEY, CDR2 SVGAGI. The CDR3 has 13 residues. With 7 bases removed from V and 6 bases from J, the gap between germline ends came to 15 bases. CDR3 bases: TGTGCCAGCACCTCGGGGTCCTTAGATGGCTACACCTTC. It translates to CASTSGSLDGYTF.

This clonotype turned up a few times. This chain joins TRBV5-1 and TRBJ1-5; possibly TRBD1 for D (5 bases). The CDR3 sequence is 13 residues long. V was trimmed by 5 bases and J by 5 bases, leaving 11 bases between them. Germline loops: CDR1 SGHRS, CDR2 YFSETQ. CDR3 residues: CASRKGNDQPQHF. CDR3 sequence (DNA): TGCGCCAGCAGGAAGGGGAACGATCAGCCCCAGCATTTT.

This clonotype came up a few times. This sequence joins TRBV5-1 and TRBJ2-1, with 10 bases lining up with TRBD2. CDR3 length: 16 residues. Trimming at V came to 0 bases and at J to 7 bases, leaving 7 bases not matched to a gene. Germline CDR1 SGHRS, CDR2 YFSETQ. The CDR3 reads CASSLAPAGGHNEQFF. The CDR3 DNA sequence: TGCGCCAGCAGCTTGGCTCCAGCGGGGGGGCATAATGAGCAGTTCTTC. The variable domain in full, with the rest retrieved from reference TRBV5-1 and TRBJ2-1, is KAGVTQTPRYLIKTRGQQVTLSCSPISGHRSVSWYQQTPGQGLQFLFEYFSETQRNKGNFPGRFSGRQFSNSRSEMNVSTLELGDSALYLCASSLAPAGGHNEQFFGPGTRLTVL.

The chain links TRBV20-1 to TRBJ1-1; TRBD1 might be the D (6 bases). V was shortened by 6 bases and J by 5 bases, with 13 bases between the two germline ends. From germline, CDR1 is DFQATT and CDR2 SNEGSKA (reference sequence). This CDR3 has 12 amino acids. The CDR3 region has the DNA TGCAGTGCAGCAGGGGTAAGGACTGAAGCTTTCTTT. The encoded protein is CSAAGVRTEAFF.

The gene calls are TRBV7-8 and TRBJ1-5; TRBD1 is a possible D gene (6 bases). Per germline, CDR1 SGHVS and CDR2 FQNEAQ. Trimming removed 5 bases from V and 4 bases from J, with 18 bases in between. The CDR3 is made up of 16 amino acids. CDR3 residues: CASSLQGQSLNQPQHF. The CDR3, as DNA: TGTGCCAGCAGCCTTCAAGGACAGTCCCTTAATCAGCCCCAGCATTTT.

In its sample, this clonotype was seen many times. V and J are TRBV18 and TRBJ2-7; a possible D gene is TRBD1 (5 bases). The CDR3 is 13 amino acids. The germline V gene has CDR1 KGHSH and CDR2 LQKENI. The V end was cut by 1 base, the J end by 3 bases, with 7 bases between. The CDR3: CASSPQGFYEQYF. CDR3 bases: TGTGCCAGCTCACCACAGGGGTTCTACGAGCAGTACTTC.

The chain links TRBV6-6 to TRBJ2-7; 11 nucleotides agree with TRBD1. The CDR3 loop spans 16 amino acids. CDR1 is MNHNY and CDR2 is SVGAGI in the germline V gene (reference sequence). V lost 6 bases and J lost 2; bases outside the gene matches: 9. The CDR3 is CASSRTGGGNPYEQYF. The CDR3 bases are TGTGCCAGCAGCCGGACAGGGGGCGGTAACCCCTACGAGCAGTACTTC.

The chain carries TRBV12-3 or TRBV12-4 and TRBJ2-3, with a tentative D call TRBD2 (5 bases). Trimming removed 2 bases from V and 4 bases from J, with 13 bases in between. This CDR3 spans 15 amino acids. CDR3 coding DNA: TGTGCCAGCAGTTTAATAAGAGGGAGAGCAGATACGCAGTATTTT. Translation gives CASSLIRGRADTQYF.

V and J are TRBV10-3 and TRBJ2-6, with TRBD2 identical over 7 bases. From germline, CDR1 is ENHRY and CDR2 SYGVKD. The CDR3 has 21 amino acids. The junction had 17 bases not matched to a gene; V was cut back by 2 bases and J by 1 base. The CDR3 DNA reads as TGTGCCATCAGTGAGACTCGGCTAGCGGAACTTCAATTGTCTGGGGCCAACGTCCTGACTTTC. It encodes CAISETRLAELQLSGANVLTF.

This chain connects TRBV6-1 to TRBJ2-5, with TRBD2 as a possible D gene (6 bases). From germline, CDR1 is MNHNS and CDR2 SASEGT. V dropped 0 bases and J dropped 4 bases, with 12 bases sitting between them. The CDR3 length is 15 residues. CDR3 DNA sequence: TGTGCCAGCAGTGAAGCTCTGGCGGGACCAGAGACCCAGTACTTC. Translating it yields CASSEALAGPETQYF.

There are a few counts of this clonotype. Here the CDR3 reads CASSEGRTGASYEQYF. CDR3 coding DNA: TGTGCCAGCTCCGAAGGAAGGACAGGGGCCTCCTACGAGCAGTACTTC. The chain links TRBV18 to TRBJ2-7, with TRBD1 matching 9 bases. This CDR3 is 16 amino acids long. V trimming: 6 bases; J trimming: 0 bases; junction bases outside the gene matches: 9. Germline V gene data show CDR1 as KGHSH and CDR2 as LQKENI. Combining the CDR3 with reference TRBV18 and TRBJ2-7 gives the whole variable domain NAGVMQNPRHLVRRRGQEARLRCSPMKGHSHVYWYRQLPEEGLKFMVYLQKENIIDESGMPKERFSAEFPKEGPSILRIQQVVRGDSAAYFCASSEGRTGASYEQYFGPGTRLTVT.

A few counts support this clonotype. DNA of the CDR3: TGTGCCACCAGTGATTTATCCAGGGCTATTCATATCCTAGGACACGAGCAGTACTTC. Its protein is CATSDLSRAIHILGHEQYF. The chain carries TRBV24-1 and TRBJ2-4, with TRBD1 as a possible D gene (5 bases). The J call may be wrong; the DNA end is better matched by TRBJ2-7. Germline V gene sequence: CDR1 KGHDR, CDR2 SFDVKD. CDR3 length equals 19 residues.

In the case of this clonotype: One end of the junction does not line up with germline, which may come from a read error. The chain is built from TRBV7-3 and TRBJ2-1; tentatively, D is TRBD2 (6 bases). The CDR3 runs 16 residues. Germline CDR1 reads SGHTA; CDR2 reads FQGTGA. CDR3 sequence (DNA): TGTGCCGGCAGCTTAAGTGGGGGGACCTCCTACAATGAGCAGTTCTTC. It yields the protein CAGSLSGGTSYNEQFF.

This clonotype was counted only a few times. The gene calls are TRBV11-3 and TRBJ2-7, with D perhaps TRBD1 or TRBD2 (5 bases each). In germline, CDR1 is SGHNT, CDR2 YENEEA. The V gene lost 3 bases and the J gene lost 3 bases, with 12 bases spanning the gap. The CDR3 is 14 residues long. The CDR3 is CASSLWGKDYEQYF. The DNA of the CDR3 is TGTGCCAGCAGCTTGTGGGGGAAGGACTACGAGCAGTACTTC.

CDR3 sequence reads: CSAKRFGNSPLHF. In nucleotides, the CDR3 is TGCAGTGCCAAAAGATTTGGGAATTCACCCCTCCACTTT. This chain uses TRBV20-1 with TRBJ1-6, with D unresolved. In germline, CDR1 is DFQATT, CDR2 SNEGSKA (reference sequence). This CDR3 spans 13 amino acids. The V end lost 6 bases, the J end lost 7 bases, and 13 bases lay between the germline ends.

This clonotype was detected a few times. This chain uses TRBV7-6 with TRBJ2-5, with D possibly TRBD1 on 5 matching bases. This CDR3 contains 16 residues. Germline assignment: CDR1 SGHVS and CDR2 FNYEAQ. The V end was cut by 0 bases, the J end by 5 bases, with 16 bases between. The CDR3 region has the DNA TGTGCCAGCAGCTTAGCGCATACAGACAGTATGGAGACCCAGTACTTC. It encodes CASSLAHTDSMETQYF.

The J gene is TRBJ2-7, the V gene TRBV20-1; 9 nucleotides line up with TRBD2. Germline lookup yields CDR1 DFQATT and CDR2 SNEGSKA (reference sequence). Trimming at V came to 6 bases and at J to 1 base, leaving 10 bases not matched to a gene. CDR3 length: 15 residues. This CDR3 reads CSARREGSLSYEQYF. Written as DNA, the CDR3 is TGCAGTGCAAGGCGGGAGGGTTCCCTTTCCTACGAGCAGTACTTC.

The chain links TRBV20-1 to TRBJ1-5; 8 bases agree with TRBD1. The V gene end was trimmed by 2 bases and the J gene end by 9 bases; junction bases not matched to a gene: 6. CDR1 and CDR2 (germline): DFQATT, SNEGSKA (reference sequence). The CDR3 sequence is 13 residues long. The CDR3 coding sequence is TGCAGTGCTAGACCAGGGGGCAATGGGCCCCAGCATTTT. Its translation is CSARPGGNGPQHF.

V gene TRBV12-3 or TRBV12-4 combines with J gene TRBJ1-1; D might be TRBD1 (5 bases). Trimming left V 7 bases short and J 1 base short, with 16 bases between. CDR3 length: 15 residues. The CDR3, as DNA: TGTGCCAGCACCGGTGGGGCGCGAAGGAACACTGAAGCTTTCTTT. This sequence encodes CASTGGARRNTEAFF.

Concerning this clonotype: One end of the junction fails to match germline, which may point to a read error. The chain is built from TRBV4-1 and TRBJ2-1; tentative D call: TRBD1 (5 bases). Germline V CDR1 and CDR2: MGHRA, YSYEKL. The CDR3 sequence is 16 residues long. CDR3 loop: CAGSQASARVVDEQFF. The CDR3 DNA is TGCGCCGGCAGCCAAGCGTCCGCCAGGGTGGTCGATGAGCAGTTCTTC.